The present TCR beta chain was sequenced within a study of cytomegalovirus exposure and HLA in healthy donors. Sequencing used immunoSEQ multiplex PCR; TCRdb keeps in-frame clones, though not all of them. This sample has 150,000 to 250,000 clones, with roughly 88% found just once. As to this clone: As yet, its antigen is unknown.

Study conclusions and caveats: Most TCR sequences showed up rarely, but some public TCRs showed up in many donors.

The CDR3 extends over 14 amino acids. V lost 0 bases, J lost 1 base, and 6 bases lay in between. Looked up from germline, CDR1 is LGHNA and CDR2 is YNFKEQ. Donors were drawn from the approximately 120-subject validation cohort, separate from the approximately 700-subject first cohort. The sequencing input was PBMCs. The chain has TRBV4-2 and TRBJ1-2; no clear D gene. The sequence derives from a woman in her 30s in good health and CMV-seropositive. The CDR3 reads CASSQDRSNYGYTF. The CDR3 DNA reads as TGTGCCAGCAGCCAAGACCGGAGTAACTATGGCTACACCTTC.